Listed below are T cell receptor beta chains from one sample, sequenced in a study of human T cells and chemical hapten exposure. One entry per CDR3 protein results from TCRdb running MiXCR on the RACE reads. The table has some 330,000 distinct CDR3 sequences, around 5.5% seen once. This material consisted of whole blood, taken in connection with sensitization to the hapten diphenylcyclopropenone (DPC). The origin of the receptors is a woman aged 18 to 35 with alopecia areata. Some clones in this sample may be carry-over from other donors' samples. Both conserved end residues are part of each CDR3. D genes are given only for firm matches. Clone size, where shown, is once, few, many, or a class for clones that have expanded.

few,TRBJ2-7,-,TRBV6-1,CASSELWGAYEQYF,TGTGCCAGCAGTGAATTATGGGGGGCGTACGAGCAGTACTTC
few,TRBJ2-2,TRBD1,TRBV3-1,CASSQDADRGVLNTGELFF,TGTGCCAGCAGCCAAGATGCGGACAGGGGGGTTCTGAACACCGGGGAGCTGTTTTTT
few,TRBJ2-3,TRBD2,TRBV25-1,CASSGATSGGPTQYF,TGTGCCAGCAGTGGGGCAACTAGCGGGGGGCCGACGCAGTATTTT
-,TRBJ1-6,-,TRBV4-3,CASSQGAGVNSPLHF,TGCGCCAGCAGCCAAGGGGCTGGAGTTAATTCACCCCTCCACTTT
-,TRBJ2-3,TRBD2,TRBV6-2/TRBV6-3,CASSPTTHAGGYTDTQYF,TGTGCCAGCAGTCCCACCACTCACGCGGGGGGTTACACAGATACGCAGTATTTT
many,TRBJ2-5,TRBD1,TRBV5-1,CASSSGQGPPQETQYF,TGCGCCAGCAGCAGCGGACAGGGTCCCCCCCAAGAGACCCAGTACTTC
few,TRBJ2-3,-,TRBV4-1,CASSQVTWTNTDTQYF,TGCGCCAGCAGCCAAGTGACGTGGACTAACACAGATACGCAGTATTTT
-,TRBJ2-6,-,TRBV28,CASRRPGANVLTF,TGTGCCAGCAGGAGGCCTGGGGCCAACGTCCTGACTTTC
-,TRBJ1-1,-,TRBV2,CASSVNRSAFF,TGTGCCAGCAGTGTAAACAGGAGCGCTTTCTTT
-,TRBJ1-1,-,TRBV4-3,CASSRLQGNTEAFF,TGCGCCAGCAGCCGATTACAGGGGAACACTGAAGCTTTCTTT
-,TRBJ1-2,TRBD1,TRBV20-1,CSARGQGPFGYTF,TGCAGTGCTAGGGGACAGGGGCCTTTTGGCTACACCTTC
-,TRBJ2-5,-,TRBV6-5,CASSFIGLGTETQYF,TGTGCCAGCAGTTTCATTGGACTGGGGACAGAGACCCAGTACTTC
many,TRBJ2-1,-,TRBV2,CASSEGLEQFF,TGTGCCAGCAGTGAAGGACTTGAGCAGTTCTTC
many,TRBJ1-4,TRBD1,TRBV6-5,CASRIGFRGTNEKLFF,TGTGCCAGCAGGATAGGGTTCAGGGGGACTAATGAAAAACTGTTTTTT
-,TRBJ2-7,-,TRBV4-1,CASSQRQARYEQYF,TGCGCCAGCAGCCAACGACAGGCCCGCTACGAGCAGTACTTC
-,TRBJ1-6,TRBD1,TRBV12-3/TRBV12-4,CASSSTTGGKPLHF,TGTGCCAGCAGTTCCACGACAGGGGGGAAGCCCCTCCACTTT
few,TRBJ2-4,TRBD2,TRBV13,CASSLGSGGRKNIQYF,TGTGCCAGCAGCTTAGGTAGCGGGGGACGAAAAAACATTCAGTACTTC
-,TRBJ2-5,-,TRBV6-2/TRBV6-3,CASQTDSLETQYF,TGTGCCAGCCAGACGGACAGCTTAGAGACCCAGTACTTC
-,TRBJ1-5,TRBD1,TRBV28,CASSDPTGALSNQPQHF,TGTGCCAGCAGTGACCCAACAGGGGCCCTATCCAATCAGCCCCAGCATTTT
few,TRBJ2-5,TRBD2,TRBV6-5,CASTTSGGAQETQYF,TGTGCCAGCACTACTAGCGGGGGGGCCCAAGAGACCCAGTACTTC
many,TRBJ2-7,-,TRBV18,CASSPGSYEQYF,TGTGCCAGCAGCCCGGGTTCCTACGAGCAGTACTTC
many,TRBJ1-1,TRBD1,TRBV6-5,CASSWPGQGRTEAFF,TGTGCCAGCAGTTGGCCGGGACAGGGAAGGACTGAAGCTTTCTTT
-,TRBJ2-7,TRBD1,TRBV15,CATSRRQGVRGEQYF,TGTGCCACCAGCCGAAGACAGGGGGTGCGGGGCGAGCAGTACTTC
many,TRBJ2-1,-,TRBV11-2,CASSLGTPFDAGSVNEQFF,TGTGCCAGCAGCTTAGGGACCCCGTTTGACGCGGGATCTGTCAATGAGCAGTTCTTC
few,TRBJ1-2,TRBD1,TRBV28,CASSTTGGLTGYTF,TGTGCCAGCAGCACGACAGGGGGCCTCACTGGCTACACCTTC
few,TRBJ2-7,-,TRBV13,CASSFGRAAYEQYF,TGTGCCAGCAGCTTTGGCAGGGCGGCCTACGAGCAGTACTTC
-,TRBJ1-1,-,TRBV18,CASSPAGTGNTEAFF,TGTGCCAGCTCACCGGCTGGCACAGGGAACACTGAAGCTTTCTTT
few,TRBJ1-1,-,TRBV7-2,CASSLQDGTEAFF,TGTGCCAGCAGCCTACAGGATGGAACTGAAGCTTTCTTT
many,TRBJ2-1,-,TRBV29-1,CSVELSGSNEQFF,TGCAGCGTTGAATTGAGCGGTTCCAATGAGCAGTTCTTC
few,TRBJ1-1,-,TRBV6-1,CASSLTDNREAFF,TGTGCCAGCAGCTTGACGGATAACCGAGAAGCTTTCTTT
many,TRBJ2-2,TRBD1,TRBV5-1,CASGTEQGTGELFF,TGCGCCAGCGGAACCGAACAGGGGACCGGGGAGCTGTTTTTT
few,TRBJ2-1,TRBD2,TRBV5-1,CASSAGTSGSYNEQFF,TGCGCCAGCAGCGCAGGGACTAGCGGCTCCTACAATGAGCAGTTCTTC
-,TRBJ2-1,-,TRBV7-2,CASSFERGGHNEQFF,TGTGCCAGCAGCTTTGAAAGGGGAGGCCACAATGAGCAGTTCTTC
many,TRBJ1-1,-,TRBV6-5,CASSYSILLGTEAFF,TGTGCCAGCAGTTACTCGATACTGTTAGGGACTGAAGCTTTCTTT
-,TRBJ2-2,-,TRBV6-5,CASSYMGNTGELFF,TGTGCCAGCAGTTACATGGGAAACACCGGGGAGCTGTTTTTT
many,TRBJ1-2,-,TRBV21-1,CASSQDCGYGYTF,TGTGCCAGCTCTCAGGATTGCGGCTATGGCTACACCTTC
-,TRBJ1-5,-,TRBV19,CASSIGRNSNQPQHF,TGTGCCAGTAGTATCGGGAGGAATAGCAATCAGCCCCAGCATTTT
-,TRBJ2-7,TRBD2,TRBV29-1,CSVDLLERGHYEQYF,TGCAGCGTTGATTTGCTCGAGCGGGGCCATTACGAGCAGTACTTC
few,TRBJ1-4,-,TRBV11-2,CASSLRWDEKLFF,TGTGCCAGCAGCTTACGATGGGATGAAAAACTGTTTTTT
few,TRBJ1-4,TRBD1,TRBV6-5,CASSSRTGDEKLFF,TGTGCCAGCAGTTCCCGGACAGGGGATGAAAAACTGTTTTTT